This T cell receptor (beta chain) was sequenced during a study of blood T cell repertoires in COVID-19. Study-wide background: Both acute and convalescent COVID-19 samples were obtained from the United States, Italy and Spain. In each case, the material was cDNA or gDNA derived from T cells, B-cell-depleted T cells, or PBMCs.

Original data processing: Amplification of reference gene primers provided the estimated nucleated cell counts. Some clones are missing from TCRdb's copy, which holds only in-frame ones; the method was immunoSEQ multiplex PCR. That table is the source of V, J and clone size, and D and trimming were worked out from the DNA. The sample lists about 94,000 clones, around 87% occurring once. V gave up 1 base and J gave up 1 base, with 2 bases separating them. This CDR3 has 13 residues. The rearrangement uses TRBV12-3 or TRBV12-4 and TRBJ1-3; no clear D. The source is a human donor with acute or convalescent COVID-19. The donor label of this sample is uncertain. The sample was peripheral blood. This chain's CDR3 is CASSLVSGNTIYF. DNA of the CDR3: TGTGCCAGCAGTTTAGTATCTGGAAACACCATATATTTT.